These T cell receptor beta chains were read from a single sample in a study of ipilimumab plus nivolumab after autologous stem cell transplantation. Assay used: immunoSEQ multiplex PCR; TCRdb lists only in-frame clones, some missing. The sample includes about 84,000 clones, more than 80% seen only once; the top ten take roughly 2%. The sample consisted of PBMCs, taken in a trial of ipilimumab plus nivolumab as post-transplant consolidation. Source of these receptors: a male donor with diffuse large B-cell lymphoma. The CDR3 runs from the conserved cysteine through the conserved F or W. A D gene is named only where the DNA matches it firmly.

v_call: TRBV30; d_call: -; j_call: TRBJ2-1; cdr3_aa: CAHAPGTGEQFF
v_call: TRBV12-5; d_call: -; j_call: TRBJ2-5; cdr3_aa: CASGLAGRETQYF
v_call: TRBV7-6; d_call: -; j_call: TRBJ1-4; cdr3_aa: CASSLYAGGTNEKLFF
v_call: TRBV27; d_call: -; j_call: TRBJ2-3; cdr3_aa: CASSVRGLGADTQYF
v_call: TRBV7-3; d_call: -; j_call: TRBJ2-3; cdr3_aa: CASSLTGMTDTQYF
v_call: TRBV4-1; d_call: -; j_call: TRBJ2-1; cdr3_aa: CASSQFGRSLNNEQFF
v_call: TRBV6-1; d_call: TRBD2; j_call: TRBJ2-1; cdr3_aa: CASSEAGGGFNEQFF
v_call: TRBV6-5; d_call: -; j_call: TRBJ2-7; cdr3_aa: CASSYSGSEQYF
v_call: TRBV7-2; d_call: -; j_call: TRBJ1-6; cdr3_aa: CASSNPYPSNSPLHF
v_call: TRBV6-5; d_call: -; j_call: TRBJ2-7; cdr3_aa: CASSLDSYEQYF
v_call: TRBV4-1; d_call: -; j_call: TRBJ2-3; cdr3_aa: CASSQVTNTDTQYF
v_call: TRBV7-9; d_call: -; j_call: TRBJ2-7; cdr3_aa: CASSLGVFGYEQYF
v_call: TRBV7-2; d_call: TRBD2; j_call: TRBJ2-7; cdr3_aa: CASSLTSGDEQYF
v_call: TRBV6-1; d_call: TRBD1; j_call: TRBJ1-6; cdr3_aa: CASSSGTGVSPLHF
v_call: TRBV6-6; d_call: -; j_call: TRBJ1-6; cdr3_aa: CASSYGPSNSPLHF
v_call: TRBV5-1; d_call: -; j_call: TRBJ2-5; cdr3_aa: CATDTAGGRQETQYF
v_call: TRBV6-1; d_call: TRBD2; j_call: TRBJ2-5; cdr3_aa: CASSGTSGGAVQETQYF